This T cell receptor beta chain derives from a study of blood T cell repertoires in COVID-19. About the study: Samples came from the United States, Italy and Spain, spanning acute and convalescent COVID-19. From T cells, B-cell-depleted T cells, or PBMCs came the material, which was cDNA or gDNA.

Germline CDR1 is MNHEY and CDR2 is SVGEGT. This CDR3 is built from 11 residues. The V and J ends lost 2 bases and 7 bases respectively, with 6 bases between them. Source study methods: Amplified reference gene primers provided the basis for estimating nucleated cell counts. Sequencing was performed with immunoSEQ multiplex PCR; in TCRdb, only in-frame clones are kept and a portion is missing. D and trimming come from the DNA, and the V and J calls and clone size come from that table. Among over 95,000 clones listed, less than 85% were seen once. This clone was seen only once. The sequence was collected from a human donor in a cohort sampled during active COVID-19. The specimen was peripheral blood. This chain joins TRBV6-2 or TRBV6-3 and TRBJ2-7; D gene uncertain. For the CDR3, the DNA is TGTGCCAGCAGTTACCCGGAGGAGCAGTACTTC. Amino acids: CASSYPEEQYF.